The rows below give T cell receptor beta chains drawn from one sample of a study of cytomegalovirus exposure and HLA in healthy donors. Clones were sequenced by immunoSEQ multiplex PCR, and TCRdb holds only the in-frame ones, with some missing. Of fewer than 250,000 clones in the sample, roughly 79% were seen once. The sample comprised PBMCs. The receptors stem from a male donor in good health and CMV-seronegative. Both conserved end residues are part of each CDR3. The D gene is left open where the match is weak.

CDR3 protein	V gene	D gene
CATSRFQGANSKNIQYF	TRBV15	TRBD1
CASSVRDRGVTGELFF	TRBV6-1	TRBD1
CASSPGVPTEAFF	TRBV6-5	-
CASTPDFYGYTF	TRBV9	-
CASSLGGTSGGATGELFF	TRBV7-8	TRBD2
CASSSGQIYGYTF	TRBV28	TRBD1
CASSSRDRGFVSGNTEAFF	TRBV28	TRBD1
CASSLLAGGVEQFF	TRBV7-3	TRBD2
CASSPGGNTEAFF	TRBV19	TRBD1
CASTTGVETQYF	TRBV5-8	TRBD1
CATAAYTDTQYF	TRBV2	-
CASSQDHVAGEETQYF	TRBV4-2	-
CASSQDSLLAGDTQYF	TRBV4-3	TRBD2
CASSVADSTYEQYF	TRBV9	-
CASSLGGTGFYNEQFF	TRBV7-8	TRBD1
CASSIDRGGQTGELFF	TRBV19	-
CASSSGQGREKLFF	TRBV5-4	TRBD1
CASSNSDSSYEQYF	TRBV5-4	-
CASSYSRQYTEAFF	TRBV6-6	-
CASSLGRDLAKNIQYF	TRBV7-2	-
CASSENRLAGVDNEQFF	TRBV25-1	TRBD2
CASSGALGQGAANTGELFF	TRBV2	TRBD1
CSVAASYEQYF	TRBV29-1	-
CASSTRTGYNSPLHF	TRBV27	TRBD1
CASSSYSGSTGELFF	TRBV6-5	-
CASSKREDSQPQHF	TRBV21-1	-
CASSFLPGQGSYEQYF	TRBV27	TRBD1
CASASSSGPYEQYF	TRBV6-1	-
CASSLGQAHNQPQHF	TRBV18	TRBD1
CASSKGPAWDEKLFF	TRBV7-9	-
CAWTNVRTGTYGYTF	TRBV30	TRBD1
CASSQDQGTDEAFF	TRBV4-1	TRBD1
CASSFFEAQLGYYEQYF	TRBV28	-
CASSLPGLEQYF	TRBV28	-
CASSKGLAGVNEQFF	TRBV7-3	TRBD2
CASSQGDYEQYF	TRBV9	TRBD1
CASSSGGGLEAFF	TRBV6-5	-
CASKKTGGRGNTEAFF	TRBV28	-
CASSTGGGRAGTDEQYF	TRBV7-2	-
CASSLSIWDRGPHEQFF	TRBV28	TRBD1
CASSSLAGTYEQYF	TRBV19	TRBD2
CASSVEGTGSEAFF	TRBV9	TRBD1
CASSLGTVLGQPQHF	TRBV7-2	TRBD1
CASSTSGGLYEQYF	TRBV19	TRBD2
CAWREGTQYF	TRBV30	-
CASSPRPPGQGSLNEKLFF	TRBV9	TRBD1
CASSPPWTGSYEQYF	TRBV28	TRBD1
CASSLRPGQEANYGYTF	TRBV7-2	TRBD1
CASSLGKGKRENEQFF	TRBV11-2	TRBD2
CASSPRRDRVGDTQYF	TRBV7-2	TRBD1
CASSLGIKDMIGYTF	TRBV11-2	-
CASSLGVGGDYGYTF	TRBV7-9	-
CASSPPENRQRAFF	TRBV18	-
CASSLDRSYGYTF	TRBV27	-
CASSLWGTGVWDSPLHF	TRBV5-6	TRBD1
CASRGGMYIQYF	TRBV27	TRBD2